This T cell receptor beta chain emerged from a study of blood T cell repertoires in COVID-19 (dated by TCRdb to the early 2020s). Study-wide context: Collaborator samples came from the United States, Italy and Spain and covered acute and convalescent phases of COVID-19. The sample metadata nearly always contained a de-identified subject ID, COVID-19 status, age in years and sex. A freely available public database, intended as a resource for researchers studying the immune response to SARS-CoV-2, is where the repertoires were released. Samples came from the ongoing ImmuneRACE study (first 160 participants) plus 1,254 subjects from 6 global collaborators. HLA class I and class II types, where available, came from metadata supplied by the sample provider rather than from assay-based typing. The material from the prospective study consisted of cDNA or gDNA derived from T cells, B-cell-depleted T cells, or PBMCs. Subjects who had been exposed to COVID-19, were actively infected with it, or had recovered from it provided the deeply sampled blood TCRbeta repertoires that made up the dataset.

Study-wide conclusions, independent of this receptor: The amount of clinical and demographic metadata varied by source and participant and was provided uncurated.

Another Seattle source contributed samples from volunteer blood donors who had recovered from COVID-19. The collaborating institutions used their own protocols to collect whole blood in K2EDTA tubes. For TCRbeta analysis, collaborators shipped samples as frozen whole blood, isolated PBMCs, or DNA extracted from either of those sample types. TCRbeta CDR3 regions were amplified from genomic DNA using the immunoSEQ Assay, a bias-controlled multiplex PCR. In the original analysis: Within the assay, amplification of reference gene primers was used to estimate how many nucleated cells each sample contained. To quantify the absolute abundance of each unique TCRbeta CDR3 rearrangement, sequence reads were collapsed and filtered. For each sample, productive Simpson clonality was calculated by taking the square root of Simpson's diversity index across productive rearrangements. Entries here come from immuneACCESS through TCRdb and include only in-frame sequences with V and J called. Some clones fail to appear in such tables; in the studies checked, an unresolved V gene covers under half of the shortfall, and the cause of the remainder is unknown. From that table come the V and J calls and clone size; the DNA was used to work out D and trimming. The sample has approximately 240,000 clones on record, 84% of them singletons. Approximately 3% of the sample is in the top ten clones.

The CDR3, from cysteine to phenylalanine, totals 13 residues. The only DNA kept is the CDR3, 39 bases in frame from the first base. Trimming takes 6 bases from V and 1 base from J, and the germline ends sit 9 bases apart. Reading the germline V gene gives CDR1 MNHEY and CDR2 SVGAGI. Regarding this clone: Its antigen is not yet known. One base away there is no much larger clone; base qualities are not given.

The chain couples TRBV6-5 to TRBJ1-2, with no D gene named confidently. The sequenced material came from peripheral blood. This receptor was taken from a woman aged 30 to 39 who had recovered from COVID-19. The base sequence is TGTGCCAGCAGAACGACTAATAACTATGGCTACACCTTC. This sequence encodes CASRTTNNYGYTF.